This entry lists 23 T cell receptor beta chains sequenced from one sample in a study of blood T cell repertoires in COVID-19. The assay was immunoSEQ multiplex PCR, and TCRdb's table has in-frame clones only and misses some. The repertoire consists of around 140,000 clones, with around 82% occurring once and the leading ten covering nearly 15%. Input material: peripheral blood. The receptor source for this set is a human donor with acute or convalescent COVID-19. The donor label of this sample is uncertain.

The chain carries TRBV10-3 and TRBJ2-5; TRBD1 is a possible D gene (6 bases). The V end lost 6 bases, the J end lost 5 bases, and 13 bases lay between the germline ends. Germline V lookup: CDR1 ENHRY, CDR2 SYGVKD. The CDR3 covers 13 residues. The CDR3 nucleotides are TGTGCCATCAGAAAACAGGGCCTGGAGACCCAGTACTTC. Encoded protein: CAIRKQGLETQYF.

V is TRBV6-6 and J is TRBJ2-3, with 10 nucleotides matching TRBD2. The CDR3 covers 15 residues. V lost 5 bases, J lost 5 bases, and 7 bases stayed unmatched. Germline assignment: CDR1 MNHNY and CDR2 SVGAGI (reference sequence). The DNA for the CDR3 is TGTGCCAGCAGTCCCCAGGAGCGGGGGGGAGATACGCAGTATTTT. Translating gives CASSPQERGGDTQYF.

This chain uses TRBV7-2 with TRBJ1-1; TRBD1 might be the D (5 bases). Germline assignment: CDR1 SGHTA and CDR2 FQGNSA. The CDR3 contains 16 residues. The V and J ends lost 0 bases and 4 bases respectively, with 15 bases between them. CDR3 nucleotide sequence: TGTGCCAGCAGCTTAGCGTGGGGGGGGACTATCACTGAAGCTTTCTTT. Translation gives CASSLAWGGTITEAFF.

The chain carries TRBV7-9 and TRBJ2-1; D remains ambiguous. V shed 1 base and J shed 7 bases, with 5 bases lying between them. Germline V gene sequence: CDR1 SEHNR, CDR2 FQNEAQ (reference sequence). The CDR3 is made up of 12 amino acids. CDR3 bases: TGTGCCAGCAGCTTAGTCCGTAATGAGCAGTTCTTC. This encodes CASSLVRNEQFF.

The V gene is TRBV3-1 (or the pseudogene TRBV3-2), the J gene TRBJ1-2; 9 positions match TRBD1. Germline V gene sequence: CDR1 LGHDT, CDR2 YNNKEL (reference sequence). V was clipped by 0 bases and J by 7 bases; unmatched bases: 6. This CDR3 has 15 residues. DNA of the CDR3: TGTGCCAGCAGCCAAGAAACAGGGGGCGCGTCTGGCTACACCTTC. Translated: CASSQETGGASGYTF.

The J gene is TRBJ1-4, the V gene TRBV9; 7 bases map to TRBD1. The CDR3 is 16 amino acids. CDR1 and CDR2 from the germline V gene are SGDLS and YYNGEE. V dropped 3 bases and J dropped 7; count of bases not matched to a gene: 12. CDR3 amino acids: CASSGITSGGGEKLFF. DNA for the CDR3: TGTGCCAGCAGCGGAATAACGTCAGGGGGAGGTGAAAAACTGTTTTTT.

This chain uses TRBV7-2 with TRBJ2-3; D may be TRBD2 (7 bases). Germline CDR1 is SGHTA and CDR2 is FQGNSA. Trimming removed 3 bases from V and 0 bases from J, with 13 bases in between. The CDR3 is made up of 16 amino acids. CDR3 coding DNA: TGTGCCAGCAGCTTGTTGCGGGGGCGTAGCACAGATACGCAGTATTTT. It encodes CASSLLRGRSTDTQYF.

The CDR3 sequence is CASAPGQSGVKLFF. DNA of the CDR3: TGTGCCAGCGCACCGGGACAGTCTGGGGTAAAACTGTTTTTT. The rearrangement joins TRBV6-5 to TRBJ1-4; 7 positions match TRBD1. Trimming at V came to 8 bases and at J to 10 bases, leaving 13 bases not matched to a gene. Germline-derived CDR1 and CDR2 are MNHEY and SVGAGI. CDR3 size: 14 residues.

The V and J genes are TRBV6-5 and TRBJ1-2; 10 bases fit TRBD1. With 2 bases clipped from V and 6 bases from J, the junction kept 6 bases outside the gene matches. Per the germline V gene, CDR1 is MNHEY and CDR2 is SVGAGI. The length of the CDR3 is 15 residues. CDR3 in amino acids: CASSYGDRGKNGYTF. CDR3 DNA: TGTGCCAGCAGTTACGGGGACAGGGGTAAAAATGGCTACACCTTC.

The genes are TRBV7-2 and TRBJ1-4, with TRBD1 identical over 9 bases. The CDR3 totals 15 residues. Germline values: CDR1 SGHTA, CDR2 FQGNSA. V shed 5 bases and J 4 bases; nucleotides not matched to a gene: 5. CDR3 nucleotides: TGTGCCAGCAGCATCGGACAGGGGCGTAATGAAAAACTGTTTTTT. Translated: CASSIGQGRNEKLFF.

The rearrangement uses TRBV9 and TRBJ2-1; weak D call: TRBD1 (6 bases). The CDR3 extends over 15 amino acids. V was shortened by 9 bases and J by 8 bases, with 24 bases between the two germline ends. Germline V gene data show CDR1 as SGDLS and CDR2 as YYNGEE. CDR3 DNA: TGTGCCACCACACCTTCTACAGGGAAAGGGGATGAGCAGTTCTTC. This translates into CATTPSTGKGDEQFF.

This clone was found a few times. This CDR3 is CASRIGFADNTEAFF. CDR3 DNA: TGTGCCAGCAGAATCGGGTTCGCAGACAACACTGAAGCTTTCTTT. The gene calls are TRBV6-5 and TRBJ1-1; D is uncertain. This CDR3 is 15 amino acids long. The germline V gene encodes CDR1 MNHEY and CDR2 SVGAGI. Trimming pared 6 bases from V and 2 bases from J, leaving 16 bases between.

The chain employs TRBV4-3 and TRBJ1-2, with D maybe TRBD1 (6 bases). V gave up 0 bases and J gave up 0 bases, with 11 bases separating them. Per the germline V gene, CDR1 is LGHNA and CDR2 is YSLEER. The CDR3 has 16 residues. CDR3 region: CASSQDMTGTNYGYTF. CDR3 DNA sequence: TGCGCCAGCAGCCAAGATATGACAGGAACTAACTATGGCTACACCTTC.

V is TRBV2 and J is TRBJ1-5, with TRBD1 matching 9 bases. The CDR3 extends over 13 amino acids. Germline V CDR1 and CDR2: SNHLY, FYNNEI. V was pared by 6 bases and J by 3 bases, with 0 bases of the junction left unmatched. The CDR3 nucleotides are TGTGCCAGCAGACAGGGGGCCAATCAGCCCCAGCATTTT. Translated, it gives CASRQGANQPQHF.

This clone came up a few times. The chain couples TRBV7-9 to TRBJ2-7; 7 bases are a match to TRBD1. Germline loops: CDR1 SEHNR, CDR2 FQNEAQ (reference sequence). Germline trimming cut 5 bases from V and 4 bases from J; bases unmatched to any gene: 8. The CDR3 loop spans 14 amino acids. The CDR3 sequence: CASSQQGSQYEQYF. CDR3 DNA: TGTGCCAGCAGCCAACAGGGGTCCCAATACGAGCAGTACTTC.

The chain joins TRBV5-1 to TRBJ1-1, with D possibly TRBD1 on 6 matching bases. Germline CDR1 reads SGHRS; CDR2 reads YFSETQ. The CDR3 runs 15 residues. V lost 6 bases to trimming and J lost 2 bases, with 17 bases between them. CDR3 bases: TGCGCCAGCACCCCAAGGGGGATTATAAACACTGAAGCTTTCTTT. Protein product: CASTPRGIINTEAFF.

The chain is built from TRBV19 and TRBJ2-3; 10 bases match TRBD2. V lost 4 bases and J lost 0; bases outside the gene matches: 7. Germline CDR1 reads LNHDA; CDR2 reads SQIVND (reference sequence). The CDR3 spans 17 residues. DNA of the CDR3: TGTGCCAGTAGTAACCCGGGACTAGCGAGGAGCACAGATACGCAGTATTTT. Protein product: CASSNPGLARSTDTQYF.

This clone came up once. The chain joins TRBV5-8 to TRBJ1-4; 12 bases are shared with TRBD1. The CDR3 sequence is 15 residues long. With 3 bases clipped from V and 7 bases from J, the junction kept 4 bases outside the gene matches. The V gene's germline CDR1 is SGHTS and CDR2 YDEGEE. CDR3 sequence: CASSSPGQGAEKLFF. The CDR3 bases are TGTGCCAGCAGCTCACCGGGACAGGGGGCTGAAAAACTGTTTTTT.

The chain employs TRBV5-1 and TRBJ2-5, with 8 bases lining up with TRBD2. The V segment lost 2 bases and the J segment 5 bases; nucleotides outside the gene matches: 5. The CDR3 runs 14 residues. The germline V gene has CDR1 SGHRS and CDR2 YFSETQ. The CDR3, as DNA: TGCGCCAGCAGCTTTAGCGGGGCGGGGGAGACCCAGTACTTC. Translating it yields CASSFSGAGETQYF.

The rearrangement joins TRBV4-1 to TRBJ1-6, with D unresolved. The germline gives CDR1 MGHRA, CDR2 YSYEKL. Trimming pared 0 bases from V and 7 bases from J, leaving 7 bases between. The CDR3 covers 14 residues. CDR3 sequence (DNA): TGCGCCAGCAGCCAAGAAGCGAGGAATTCACCCCTCCACTTT. Translation gives CASSQEARNSPLHF.

The chain couples TRBV19 to TRBJ1-1; 8 bases agree with TRBD1. Trimming at V came to 7 bases and at J to 4 bases, leaving 8 bases not matched to a gene. Per germline, CDR1 LNHDA and CDR2 SQIVND (reference sequence). There are 14 residues in the CDR3. The CDR3 reads CASTTGEVGTEAFF. The CDR3 nucleotides read TGTGCCAGTACGACAGGGGAAGTTGGCACTGAAGCTTTCTTT.

This clone showed up just a few times. The chain employs TRBV30 and TRBJ1-4; 9 bases fit TRBD1. Germline V gives CDR1 GTSNPN, CDR2 SVGIG (reference sequence). The CDR3 is 14 amino acids. The junction had 6 bases not matched to a gene; V was cut back by 5 bases and J by 5 bases. CDR3 DNA: TGTGCCTGGGACAGGGGGACGGGGAATGAAAAACTGTTTTTT. Encoded protein: CAWDRGTGNEKLFF.

The chain is built from TRBV4-2 and TRBJ1-3, with 7 positions matching TRBD1. Trimming cost V 4 bases and J 8 bases; bases outside gene matches: 8. Germline CDR1 and CDR2: LGHNA and YNFKEQ. The CDR3 has 14 amino acids. The CDR3 DNA follows: TGTGCCAGCAGCCCCGATCTCAGGGGGGACACCATATATTTT. Its protein product is CASSPDLRGDTIYF.